The 14 T cell receptor beta chains below were found in one sample sequenced in a study of blood T cell repertoires in COVID-19. Profiling relied on immunoSEQ multiplex PCR, and the TCRdb table lists in-frame clones only, not all of them. The table includes a few hundred thousand clones, around 83% detected once. Source material: peripheral blood. These receptor sequences come from a woman between 50 and 59 years old with acute or convalescent COVID-19.

The chain couples TRBV25-1 to TRBJ2-2, with D unresolved. Germline V gives CDR1 MGHDK, CDR2 SYGVNS. The V and J ends lost 3 bases and 1 base respectively, with 3 bases between them. The CDR3 is 13 residues long. The CDR3 here is CASSDKNTGELFF. In DNA form, the CDR3 reads TGTGCCAGCAGTGATAAGAACACCGGGGAGCTGTTTTTT.

The J gene is TRBJ1-1, the V gene TRBV18; D is undetermined. Germline V gene sequence: CDR1 KGHSH, CDR2 LQKENI. The CDR3 contains 13 residues. Trimming left V 8 bases short and J 1 base short, with 11 bases between. The CDR3 DNA reads as TGTGCCAGCCAGGAGGCTCGGAACACTGAAGCTTTCTTT. Its protein product is CASQEARNTEAFF.

The chain combines TRBV7-3 with TRBJ2-5; 10 bases align to TRBD2. The germline gives CDR1 SGHTA, CDR2 FQGTGA. This CDR3 contains 15 residues. V shed 2 bases, J shed 5 bases, and the junction held 5 bases outside the gene matches. CDR3 bases: TGTGCCAGCAGCTTATACGGACTAGCGGCGGAGACCCAGTACTTC. Its protein is CASSLYGLAAETQYF.

The rearrangement uses TRBV30 and TRBJ1-2, with D possibly matching TRBD1 (6 bases). The CDR3 consists of 14 residues. V dropped 1 base and J dropped 8 bases, with 17 bases sitting between them. Germline V gives CDR1 GTSNPN, CDR2 SVGIG (reference sequence). The DNA of the CDR3 is TGTGCCTGGAGTGGACACCAAAGAGGGGGAGGCTACACCTTC. Translating gives CAWSGHQRGGGYTF.

The J gene is TRBJ1-2, the V gene TRBV15; D is unresolved. Germline CDR1 LNHNV, CDR2 YYDKDF (reference sequence). Trimming shortened V by 1 base and J by 7 bases, and 10 bases separated the two germline ends. The CDR3 runs to 13 residues. CDR3: CATSRARESGYTF. In nucleotides, the CDR3 is TGTGCCACCAGCAGAGCGAGGGAAAGTGGCTACACCTTC.

The J gene is TRBJ2-1, the V gene TRBV15; unclear D gene. The CDR3 loop spans 17 amino acids. V shed 0 bases and J shed 0 bases, with 12 bases lying between them. Germline-derived CDR1 and CDR2 are LNHNV and YYDKDF (reference sequence). The DNA of the CDR3 is TGTGCCACCAGCAGAGAGGGCCCTACGAGCTCCTACAATGAGCAGTTCTTC. Its protein product is CATSREGPTSSYNEQFF.

The gene calls are TRBV5-8 and TRBJ1-1; TRBD1 is a possible D gene (6 bases). Looked up from germline, CDR1 is SGHTS and CDR2 is YDEGEE. This CDR3 has 17 amino acids. Trimming removed 5 bases from V and 0 bases from J, with 20 bases in between. The CDR3 sequence: CASSYQKGGALNTEAFF. The CDR3 DNA reads as TGTGCCAGCAGTTACCAGAAAGGGGGGGCCCTGAACACTGAAGCTTTCTTT.

The rearrangement links TRBV29-1 to TRBJ1-1, with unresolved D. In germline, CDR1 is SQVTM, CDR2 ANQGSEA. This CDR3 comprises 12 residues. V lost 7 bases, J lost 2 bases, and 11 bases lay in between. CDR3 DNA: TGCAGCGCCCAGACAAGCAACACTGAAGCTTTCTTT. It translates to CSAQTSNTEAFF.

This clone showed up just once. Within the sample, other DNA sequences also encode this same CDR3. The V and J genes are TRBV2 and TRBJ1-3; D remains ambiguous. This CDR3 has 12 amino acids. Germline V gene lookup returns CDR1 SNHLY and CDR2 FYNNEI. Trimming stripped 7 bases from V and 0 bases from J, with 4 bases between. CDR3 coding DNA: TGTGCCAGCACACTCTCTGGAAACACCATATATTTT. It codes for CASTLSGNTIYF.

This clone was observed a few times. The chain couples TRBV5-8 to TRBJ2-6; weak D call: TRBD2 (6 bases). The ends were cut back, 1 base at V and 0 bases at J, with 8 bases in the middle. From germline, CDR1 is SGHTS and CDR2 YDEGEE. The CDR3 sequence is 16 residues long. CDR3 sequence: CASSLRGSSGANVLTF. The CDR3 region has the DNA TGTGCCAGCAGCTTGCGGGGGTCCTCTGGGGCCAACGTCCTGACTTTC.

Here the CDR3 DNA reads TGCGCCAGCAGAGAAGACAGCCCCACAGATACGCAGTATTTT. This encodes CASREDSPTDTQYF. V gene TRBV5-1 combines with J gene TRBJ2-3, with TRBD1 as a possible D gene (5 bases). V gave up 5 bases and J gave up 2 bases, with 12 bases separating them. Germline V gives CDR1 SGHRS, CDR2 YFSETQ. The CDR3 has 14 residues. Complete variable domain (other parts from reference TRBV5-1 and TRBJ2-3): KAGVTQTPRYLIKTRGQQVTLSCSPISGHRSVSWYQQTPGQGLQFLFEYFSETQRNKGNFPGRFSGRQFSNSRSEMNVSTLELGDSALYLCASREDSPTDTQYFGPGTRLTVL.

The CDR3 region has the DNA TGTGCCAGTAGTGCATCCGGGACAGGGGGCTCGTATGGAACTGAAGCTTTCTTT. Protein: CASSASGTGGSYGTEAFF. V is TRBV19 and J is TRBJ1-1; 12 bases line up with TRBD1. The CDR3 loop spans 18 amino acids. V shed 5 bases, J shed 5 bases, and the junction held 15 bases outside the gene matches. Germline V gives CDR1 LNHDA, CDR2 SQIVND (reference sequence). The whole variable domain, filled in from reference TRBV19 and TRBJ1-1, reads DGGITQSPKYLFRKEGQNVTLSCEQNLNHDAMYWYRQDPGQGLRLIYYSQIVNDFQKGDIAEGYSVSREKKESFPLTVTSAQKNPTAFYLCASSASGTGGSYGTEAFFGQGTRLTVV.

The chain joins TRBV2 to TRBJ1-5; D is perhaps TRBD1 (5 bases). Trimming removed 7 bases from V and 2 bases from J, with 12 bases in between. CDR1 is SNHLY, CDR2 FYNNEI, per germline. CDR3 length: 14 amino acids. The CDR3 coding sequence is TGTGCCAGCAACGGAGGGGCCGGCAATCAGCCCCAGCATTTT. Translated, it gives CASNGGAGNQPQHF. The full variable domain, in which reference TRBV2 and TRBJ1-5 provide the parts outside the CDR3, is EPEVTQTPSHQVTQMGQEVILRCVPISNHLYFYWYRQILGQKVEFLVSFYNNEISEKSEIFDDQFSVERPDGSNFTLKIRSTKLEDSAMYFCASNGGAGNQPQHFGDGTRLSIL.

The rearrangement joins TRBV27 to TRBJ2-7, with 12 bases matching TRBD2. V was clipped by 3 bases and J by 7 bases; unmatched bases: 16. The CDR3 extends over 18 amino acids. The germline V gene encodes CDR1 MNHEY and CDR2 SMNVEV (reference sequence). In DNA form, the CDR3 reads TGTGCCAGCAGTTTGTTGGGACTAGCGGGTTACGGGGGGTGGGAGCAGTACTTC. This translates into CASSLLGLAGYGGWEQYF.